Shown below are 11 T cell receptor beta chains from a single sample sequenced in a study of shared clonotypes between healthy human individuals. Repertoires were generated with immunoSEQ multiplex PCR, while TCRdb's copy carries only in-frame clones and drops some. The sample has under 2.5 million clones; about 90% are singletons. Sequenced input: naive CD4+ T cells from PBMCs. Subset of the sample: CD45RA+ positively selected. The receptors come from a man aged 18 to 30 in good health. Some clones in this sample may be carry-over from other donors' samples.

To note about this clone: In the same sample, other DNA sequences code for this CDR3. V gene TRBV19 combines with J gene TRBJ2-5, with TRBD2 identical over 7 bases. The CDR3 has 14 residues. V lost 0 bases, J lost 4 bases, and 2 bases stayed unmatched. The germline V gene encodes CDR1 LNHDA and CDR2 SQIVND (reference sequence). The CDR3: CASSIDTGGETQYF. CDR3 nucleotide sequence: TGTGCCAGTAGTATAGACACGGGGGGAGAGACCCAGTACTTC. The full variable domain, with the rest looked up from reference TRBV19 and TRBJ2-5, is DGGITQSPKYLFRKEGQNVTLSCEQNLNHDAMYWYRQDPGQGLRLIYYSQIVNDFQKGDIAEGYSVSREKKESFPLTVTSAQKNPTAFYLCASSIDTGGETQYFGPGTRLLVL.

This chain links TRBV5-1 with TRBJ2-1; 11 nucleotides agree with TRBD2. Germline CDR1 SGHRS, CDR2 YFSETQ. Losses at the gene ends were 4 bases for V and 4 bases for J; bases not matched to a gene: 7. This CDR3 is built from 16 residues. The CDR3 is CASSVGTSGRYNEQFF. The CDR3, as DNA: TGCGCCAGCAGCGTTGGGACTAGCGGACGGTACAATGAGCAGTTCTTC. Supplemented by reference TRBV5-1 and TRBJ2-1, the full variable domain reads KAGVTQTPRYLIKTRGQQVTLSCSPISGHRSVSWYQQTPGQGLQFLFEYFSETQRNKGNFPGRFSGRQFSNSRSEMNVSTLELGDSALYLCASSVGTSGRYNEQFFGPGTRLTVL.

The rearrangement uses TRBV20-1 and TRBJ2-7; D unresolved. Germline loops: CDR1 DFQATT, CDR2 SNEGSKA (reference sequence). This CDR3 has 11 residues. With 6 bases removed from V and 6 bases from J, the gap between germline ends came to 12 bases. The DNA for the CDR3 is TGCAGTGCGACGAAACCTCTCGAGCAGTACTTC. This gives the protein CSATKPLEQYF.

The chain uses TRBV28 and TRBJ1-1; 7 positions agree with TRBD1. Germline-derived CDR1 and CDR2 are MDHEN and SYDVKM. After removal of 2 bases from V and 1 base from J, the junction contained 7 bases not matched to a gene. This CDR3 is 16 amino acids long. The CDR3 coding sequence is TGTGCCAGCAGTTTAACCCCGGGACAGAAGAACACTGAAGCTTTCTTT. This translates into CASSLTPGQKNTEAFF.

The chain employs TRBV2 and TRBJ2-3; D is uncertain. This CDR3 has 12 amino acids. The V and J ends lost 7 bases and 4 bases respectively, with 9 bases between them. The V gene's germline CDR1 is SNHLY and CDR2 FYNNEI. DNA for the CDR3: TGTGCCAGCAAGGAGTGGGCAGATACGCAGTATTTT. It codes for CASKEWADTQYF.

The chain employs TRBV19 and TRBJ2-1; 9 bases agree with TRBD2. The CDR3 runs to 17 residues. The V gene's germline CDR1 is LNHDA and CDR2 SQIVND (reference sequence). Germline trimming cut 4 bases from V and 3 bases from J; bases unmatched to any gene: 10. The CDR3 reads CASSKSPAGGFYNEQFF. The CDR3 DNA is TGTGCCAGTAGTAAGTCCCCAGCGGGAGGATTCTACAATGAGCAGTTCTTC.

The chain links TRBV6-1 to TRBJ1-5, with TRBD1 matching over 8 bases. CDR1 MNHNS and CDR2 SASEGT come from the germline V gene. The CDR3 loop spans 13 amino acids. The V and J ends lost 8 bases and 0 bases, in that order; junction bases with no gene match: 0. In nucleotides, the CDR3 is TGTGCCAGCGGACAGGGTAGCAATCAGCCCCAGCATTTT. It yields the protein CASGQGSNQPQHF.

The chain links TRBV10-3 to TRBJ2-2; 10 bases are shared with TRBD2. This CDR3 comprises 15 residues. Germline loops: CDR1 ENHRY, CDR2 SYGVKD. V dropped 7 bases and J dropped 3; count of bases not matched to a gene: 5. CDR3 nucleotide sequence: TGTGCCATCATGGATAGCGGGAGGTACACCGGGGAGCTGTTTTTT. Its translation is CAIMDSGRYTGELFF.

The genes are TRBV7-9 and TRBJ2-1; 8 bases line up with TRBD1. Trimming removed 5 bases from V and 4 bases from J; junction bases left unmatched: 4. Germline lookup yields CDR1 SEHNR and CDR2 FQNEAQ (reference sequence). The CDR3 loop spans 14 amino acids. In nucleotides, the CDR3 is TGTGCCAGCAGCCCAGGGGGCGCTTACAATGAGCAGTTCTTC. It codes for CASSPGGAYNEQFF.

The chain carries TRBV6-5 and TRBJ1-1; D is ambiguous. In germline, CDR1 is MNHEY, CDR2 SVGAGI. The CDR3 is 14 amino acids. The germline V and J ends were trimmed by 10 bases and 4 bases, with 19 bases remaining between them. The DNA for the CDR3 is TGTGCCACTCGTGGACCAGGTCGGGCCACTGAAGCTTTCTTT. It is translated as CATRGPGRATEAFF.

This chain connects TRBV27 to TRBJ2-1, with 7 bases aligning to TRBD1. This CDR3 spans 15 amino acids. The V gene's germline CDR1 is MNHEY and CDR2 SMNVEV (reference sequence). J gave up 1 base and V 7 bases, and 7 bases lay outside the gene matches. Here the CDR3 DNA reads TGTGCCAGCACCCCGGACAGGATTTCCTACAATGAGCAGTTCTTC. Protein sequence: CASTPDRISYNEQFF.